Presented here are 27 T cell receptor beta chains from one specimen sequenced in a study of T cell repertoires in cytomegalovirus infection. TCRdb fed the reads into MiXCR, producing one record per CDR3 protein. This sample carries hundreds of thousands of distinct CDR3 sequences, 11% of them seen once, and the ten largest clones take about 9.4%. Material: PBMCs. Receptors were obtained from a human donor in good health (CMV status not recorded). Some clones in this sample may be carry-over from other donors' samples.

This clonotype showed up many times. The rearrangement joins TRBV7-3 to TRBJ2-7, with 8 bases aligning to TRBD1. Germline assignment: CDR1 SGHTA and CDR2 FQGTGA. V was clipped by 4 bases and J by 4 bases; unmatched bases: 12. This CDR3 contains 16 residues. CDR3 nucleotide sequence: TGTGCCAGCAGCTCCGGGACAGGTCCCCCAAGGTACGAGCAGTACTTC. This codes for CASSSGTGPPRYEQYF.

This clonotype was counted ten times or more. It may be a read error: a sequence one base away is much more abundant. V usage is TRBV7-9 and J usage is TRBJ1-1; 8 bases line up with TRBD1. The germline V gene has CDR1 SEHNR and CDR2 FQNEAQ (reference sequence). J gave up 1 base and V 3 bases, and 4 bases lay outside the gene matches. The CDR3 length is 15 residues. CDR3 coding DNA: TGTGCCAGCAGCTTCACCGGGACAGGGAACACTGAAGCTTTCTTT. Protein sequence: CASSFTGTGNTEAFF.

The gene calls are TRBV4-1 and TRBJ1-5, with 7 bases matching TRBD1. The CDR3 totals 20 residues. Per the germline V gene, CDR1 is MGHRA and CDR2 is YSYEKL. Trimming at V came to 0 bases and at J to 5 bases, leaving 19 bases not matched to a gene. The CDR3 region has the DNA TGCGCCAGCAGCCAAGATAACCCCGGAAGGGTAGGACAGGTCTATCAGCCCCAGCATTTT. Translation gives CASSQDNPGRVGQVYQPQHF.

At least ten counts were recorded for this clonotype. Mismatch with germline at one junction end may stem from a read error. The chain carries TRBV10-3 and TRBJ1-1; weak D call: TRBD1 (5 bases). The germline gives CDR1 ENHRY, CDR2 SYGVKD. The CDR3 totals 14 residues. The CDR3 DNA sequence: TGTGCCATCAGTGAGACCCCGGGACTCAACGATGGTCTCTTT. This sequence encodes CAISETPGLNDGLF.

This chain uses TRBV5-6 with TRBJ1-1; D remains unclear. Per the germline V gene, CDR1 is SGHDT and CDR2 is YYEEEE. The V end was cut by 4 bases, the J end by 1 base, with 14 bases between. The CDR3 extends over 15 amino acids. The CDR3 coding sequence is TGTGCCAGCAGCCCCTGGAGGCAACCGAACACTGAAGCTTTCTTT. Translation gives CASSPWRQPNTEAFF.

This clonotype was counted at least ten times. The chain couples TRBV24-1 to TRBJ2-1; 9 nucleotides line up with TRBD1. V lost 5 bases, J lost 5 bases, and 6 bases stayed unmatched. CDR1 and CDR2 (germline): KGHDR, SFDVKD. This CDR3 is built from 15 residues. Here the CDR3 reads CATSGTGARDNEQFF. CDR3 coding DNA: TGTGCCACCAGTGGGACAGGGGCAAGGGACAATGAGCAGTTCTTC.

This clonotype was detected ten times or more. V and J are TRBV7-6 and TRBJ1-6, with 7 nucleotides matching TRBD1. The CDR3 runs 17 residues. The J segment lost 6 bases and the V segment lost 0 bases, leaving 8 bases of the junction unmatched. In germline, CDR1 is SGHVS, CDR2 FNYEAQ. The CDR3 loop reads CASSLAQGGLTNSPLHF. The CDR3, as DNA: TGTGCCAGCAGCTTAGCCCAGGGGGGACTCACTAATTCACCCCTCCACTTT. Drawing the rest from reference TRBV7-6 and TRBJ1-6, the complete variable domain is GAGVSQSPRYKVTKRGQDVALRCDPISGHVSLYWYRQALGQGPEFLTYFNYEAQQDKSGLPNDRFSAERPEGSISTLTIQRTEQRDSAMYRCASSLAQGGLTNSPLHFGNGTRLTVT.

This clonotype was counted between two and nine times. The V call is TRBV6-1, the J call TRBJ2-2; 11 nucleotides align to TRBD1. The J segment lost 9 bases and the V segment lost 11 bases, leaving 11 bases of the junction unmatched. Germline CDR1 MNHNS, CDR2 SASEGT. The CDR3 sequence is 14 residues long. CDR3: CAARRDRGFRELFF. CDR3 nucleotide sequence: TGTGCCGCGAGGCGGGACAGGGGGTTTCGGGAGCTGTTTTTT.

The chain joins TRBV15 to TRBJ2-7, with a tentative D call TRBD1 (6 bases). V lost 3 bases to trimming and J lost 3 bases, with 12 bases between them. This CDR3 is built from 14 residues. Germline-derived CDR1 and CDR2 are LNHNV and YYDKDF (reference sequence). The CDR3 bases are TGTGCCACCAGCAGTACACAGGGTGGCTACGAGCAGTACTTC. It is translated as CATSSTQGGYEQYF.

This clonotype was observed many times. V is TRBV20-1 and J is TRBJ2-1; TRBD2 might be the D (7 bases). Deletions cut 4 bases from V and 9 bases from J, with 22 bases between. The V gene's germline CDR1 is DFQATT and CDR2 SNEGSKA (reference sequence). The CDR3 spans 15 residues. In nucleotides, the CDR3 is TGCAGTGCTAAGGGGGGGGACCGGGGTATGGGTGAGCAGTTCTTC. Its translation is CSAKGGDRGMGEQFF.

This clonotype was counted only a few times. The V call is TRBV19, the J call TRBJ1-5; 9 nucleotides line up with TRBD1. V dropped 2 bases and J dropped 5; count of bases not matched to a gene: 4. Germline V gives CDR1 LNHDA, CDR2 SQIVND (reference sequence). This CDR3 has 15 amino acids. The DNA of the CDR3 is TGTGCCAGTAGTATACGGGACAGGGACTATCAGCCCCAGCATTTT. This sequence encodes CASSIRDRDYQPQHF.

This CDR3 reads CSARRGTSAETQYF. CDR3 nucleotide sequence: TGCAGTGCTAGAAGAGGGACTAGCGCGGAGACCCAGTACTTC. The rearrangement uses TRBV20-1 and TRBJ2-5, with 10 nucleotides matching TRBD2. V shed 2 bases, J shed 5 bases, and the junction held 5 bases outside the gene matches. Germline V gene sequence: CDR1 DFQATT, CDR2 SNEGSKA (reference sequence). The CDR3 contains 14 residues.

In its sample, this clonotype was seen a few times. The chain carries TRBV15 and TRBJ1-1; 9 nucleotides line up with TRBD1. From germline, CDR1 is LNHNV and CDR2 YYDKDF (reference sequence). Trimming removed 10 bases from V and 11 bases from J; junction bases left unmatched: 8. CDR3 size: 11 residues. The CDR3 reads CAITGGSGAFF. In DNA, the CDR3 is TGTGCCATCACAGGGGGCAGTGGGGCTTTCTTT.

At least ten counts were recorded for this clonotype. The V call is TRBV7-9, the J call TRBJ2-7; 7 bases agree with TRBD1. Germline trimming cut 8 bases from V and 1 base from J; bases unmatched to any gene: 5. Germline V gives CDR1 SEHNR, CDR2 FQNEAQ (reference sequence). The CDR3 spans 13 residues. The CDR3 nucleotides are TGTGCCAGCGAGGGGGCTGGATCCTACGAGCAGTACTTC. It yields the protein CASEGAGSYEQYF. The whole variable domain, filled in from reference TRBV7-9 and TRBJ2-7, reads DTGVSQNPRHKITKRGQNVTFRCDPISEHNRLYWYRQTLGQGPEFLTYFQNEAQLEKSRLLSDRFSAERPKGSFSTLEIQRTEQGDSAMYLCASEGAGSYEQYFGPGTRLTVT.

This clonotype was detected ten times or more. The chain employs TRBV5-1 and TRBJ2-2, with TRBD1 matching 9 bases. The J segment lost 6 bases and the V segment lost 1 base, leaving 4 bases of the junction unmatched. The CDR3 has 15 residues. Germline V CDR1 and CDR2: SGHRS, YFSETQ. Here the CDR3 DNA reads TGCGCCAGCAGCTTGACAGGGGGCACAGCCGGGGAGCTGTTTTTT. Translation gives CASSLTGGTAGELFF.

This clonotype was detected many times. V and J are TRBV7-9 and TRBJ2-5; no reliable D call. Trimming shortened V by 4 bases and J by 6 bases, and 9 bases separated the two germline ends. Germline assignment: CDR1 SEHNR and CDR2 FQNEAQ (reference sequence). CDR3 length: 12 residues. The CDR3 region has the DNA TGTGCCAGCAGCTCCAGACGACAGACCCAGTACTTC. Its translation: CASSSRRQTQYF.

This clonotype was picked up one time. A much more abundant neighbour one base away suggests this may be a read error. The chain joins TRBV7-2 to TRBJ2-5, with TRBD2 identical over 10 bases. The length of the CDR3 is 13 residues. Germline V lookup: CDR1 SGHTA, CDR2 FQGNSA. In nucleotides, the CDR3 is TGTGCCAGCAGCGTAGCGGGGGGTTGGGCCCAGTACTTC. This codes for CASSVAGGWAQYF.

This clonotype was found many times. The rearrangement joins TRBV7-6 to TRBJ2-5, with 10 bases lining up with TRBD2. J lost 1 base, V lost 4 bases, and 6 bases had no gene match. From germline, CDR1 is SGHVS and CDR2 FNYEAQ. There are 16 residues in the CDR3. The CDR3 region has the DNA TGTGCCAGCAGCTCCACTAGCGGGATCCCCCAAGAGACCCAGTACTTC. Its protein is CASSSTSGIPQETQYF.

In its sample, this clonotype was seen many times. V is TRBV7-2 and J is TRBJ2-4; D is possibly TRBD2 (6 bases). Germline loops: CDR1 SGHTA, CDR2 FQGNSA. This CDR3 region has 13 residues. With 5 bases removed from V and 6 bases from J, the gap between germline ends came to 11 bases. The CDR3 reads CASSGGTTNIQYF. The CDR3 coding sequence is TGTGCCAGCAGCGGAGGGACCACAAACATTCAGTACTTC. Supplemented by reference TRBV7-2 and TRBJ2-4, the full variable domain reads GAGVSQSPSNKVTEKGKDVELRCDPISGHTALYWYRQSLGQGLEFLIYFQGNSAPDKSGLPSDRFSAERTGGSVSTLTIQRTQQEDSAVYLCASSGGTTNIQYFGAGTRLSVL.

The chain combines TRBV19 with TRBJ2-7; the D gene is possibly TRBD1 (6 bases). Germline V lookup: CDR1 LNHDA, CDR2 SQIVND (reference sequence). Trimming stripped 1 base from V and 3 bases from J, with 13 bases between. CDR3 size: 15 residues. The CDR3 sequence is CASSIGGQRYYEQYF. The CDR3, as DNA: TGTGCCAGTAGTATAGGCGGACAGCGATACTACGAGCAGTACTTC.

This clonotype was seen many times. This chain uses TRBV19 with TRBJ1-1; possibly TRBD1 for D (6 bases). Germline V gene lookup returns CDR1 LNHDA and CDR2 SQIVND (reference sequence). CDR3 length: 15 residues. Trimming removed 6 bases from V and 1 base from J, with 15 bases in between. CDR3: CASSHRDNPNTEAFF. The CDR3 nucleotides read TGTGCCAGTAGCCATCGGGACAATCCGAACACTGAAGCTTTCTTT. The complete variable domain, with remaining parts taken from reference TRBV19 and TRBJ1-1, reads DGGITQSPKYLFRKEGQNVTLSCEQNLNHDAMYWYRQDPGQGLRLIYYSQIVNDFQKGDIAEGYSVSREKKESFPLTVTSAQKNPTAFYLCASSHRDNPNTEAFFGQGTRLTVV.

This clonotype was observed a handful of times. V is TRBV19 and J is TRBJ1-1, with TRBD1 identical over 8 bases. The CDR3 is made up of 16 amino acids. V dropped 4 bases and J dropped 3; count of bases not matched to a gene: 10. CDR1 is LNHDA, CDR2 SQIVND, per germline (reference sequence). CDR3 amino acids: CASSTPGGAVDTEAFF. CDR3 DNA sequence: TGTGCCAGTAGTACTCCAGGGGGCGCGGTGGACACTGAAGCTTTCTTT.

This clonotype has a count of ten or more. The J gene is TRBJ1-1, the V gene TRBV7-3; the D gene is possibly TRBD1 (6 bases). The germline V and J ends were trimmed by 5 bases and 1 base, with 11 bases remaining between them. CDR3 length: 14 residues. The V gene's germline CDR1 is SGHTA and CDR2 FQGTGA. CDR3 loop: CASSLRGANTEAFF. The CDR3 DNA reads TGTGCCAGCAGCCTCCGGGGGGCGAACACTGAAGCTTTCTTT.

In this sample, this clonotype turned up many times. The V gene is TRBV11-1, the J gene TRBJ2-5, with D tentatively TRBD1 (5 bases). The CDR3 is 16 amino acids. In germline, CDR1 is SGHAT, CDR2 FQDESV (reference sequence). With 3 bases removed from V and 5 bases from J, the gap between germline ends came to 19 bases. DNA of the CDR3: TGTGCCAGCAGCTTGAGGCGATCAAGGGGCGTCGAGACCCAGTACTTC. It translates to CASSLRRSRGVETQYF.

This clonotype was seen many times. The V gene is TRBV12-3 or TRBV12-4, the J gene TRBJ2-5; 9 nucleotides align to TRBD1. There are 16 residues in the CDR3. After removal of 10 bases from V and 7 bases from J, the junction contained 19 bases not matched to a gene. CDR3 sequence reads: CATTPRGQGGKGTQYF. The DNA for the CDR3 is TGTGCCACCACACCTCGGGGACAGGGAGGTAAAGGGACCCAGTACTTC.

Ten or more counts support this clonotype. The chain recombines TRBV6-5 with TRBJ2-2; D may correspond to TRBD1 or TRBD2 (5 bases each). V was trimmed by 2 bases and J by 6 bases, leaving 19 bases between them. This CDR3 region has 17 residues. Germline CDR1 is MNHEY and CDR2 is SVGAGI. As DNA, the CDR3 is TGTGCCAGCAGTTACCGGGTCCGTGGGGGATCGGCCGGGGAGCTGTTTTTT. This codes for CASSYRVRGGSAGELFF.

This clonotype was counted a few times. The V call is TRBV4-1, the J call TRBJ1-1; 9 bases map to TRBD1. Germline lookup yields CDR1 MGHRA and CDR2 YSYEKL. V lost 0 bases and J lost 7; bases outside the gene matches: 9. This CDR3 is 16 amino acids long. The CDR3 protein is CASSQDPGTGLVEAFF. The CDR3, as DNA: TGCGCCAGCAGCCAAGATCCAGGGACAGGGTTAGTTGAAGCTTTCTTT.